This T cell receptor (beta chain) was recorded in a study of Graves' ophthalmopathy and Graves' hyperthyroidism. Regarding the study as a whole: A model built from 13 signatures distinguished ophthalmopathy from stable hyperthyroidism with approximately 89% sensitivity and 81.08% specificity. Clonotypes were expanded in thyroid at above 0.001 frequency, and most also appeared in blood.

This clonotype was counted many times. Its antigen is unidentified. Amplification of TCR beta CDR3 regions used RNA transcripts. Second-round multiplex PCR came after a first-round RT-PCR that employed HTBI primers. TCRdb itself ran the multiplex PCR reads through MiXCR, one entry per CDR3 protein. Of about 340,000 distinct CDR3 sequences listed, around a sixth are singletons. Losses at the gene ends were 5 bases for V and 2 bases for J; bases not matched to a gene: 6. From germline, CDR1 is KGHSH and CDR2 LQKENI. CDR3 length: 14 residues. Other autoimmune disease, uncontrolled infection, pregnancy and lactation led to exclusion. The authors used Ficoll-Paque density gradient centrifugation to separate PBMCs. The input was approximately 10 ml of fresh peripheral blood.

The receptor's source is an adult man with Graves' ophthalmopathy. The chain carries TRBV18 and TRBJ2-7; 7 nucleotides line up with TRBD2. The sequenced material came from peripheral blood. The CDR3 loop is CASSSSGITYEQYF. In DNA, the CDR3 is TGTGCCAGCTCATCAAGCGGGATTACCTACGAGCAGTACTTC.